The T cell receptor beta chain under discussion was sequenced for a study of regulatory T cells in long-lasting Graves disease. Regarding the study as a whole: Persistent-disease Graves' patients showed less TCR diversity than new cases. Relative to new patients (966), persistent patients exhibited greater sharing of public clonotypes (around 2,800).

This CDR3 comprises 16 residues. Germline CDR1 is SGDLS and CDR2 is YYNGEE. V was cut by 0 bases and J by 4 bases, with 14 bases left in between. With respect to this clonotype: No antigen is known for it.

Sample time point: persistent/refractory GD, antithyroid drugs over 5 years with positive TRAb. PBMC RNA served as the TCR library source. CDR3-region Arm-PCR and iRepertoire HTBI primers produced the TCR beta libraries. TCRdb re-analysed the multiplex PCR reads in MiXCR, keeping a single row per CDR3 protein. This sample has 430,000 or so distinct CDR3 sequences, with around 20% found just once. This clonotype originated in a female donor with Graves disease. Source: peripheral blood mononuclear cells (PBMCs), taken when the disease was refractory, from a patient treated with antithyroid drugs. The V and J genes are TRBV9 and TRBJ2-1; maybe TRBD1 (5 bases). CDR3 DNA sequence: TGTGCCAGCAGCGTAGATCCCCAGGGAACTTACAATGAGCAGTTCTTC. Its protein is CASSVDPQGTYNEQFF.